Sequencing of this TCR beta chain was carried out in a study of blood T cells in healthy people across ages. This clonotype was detected only a few times. Using a J-beta primer mix together with a sample-barcoded 5' primer, a second PCR was run for about 6 to 11 cycles. TCRdb ran MiXCR on the 5' RACE reads and lists one entry per CDR3 protein. Here the sample spans approximately 780,000 distinct CDR3 sequences, roughly 25% being singletons. The CDR3 totals 13 residues. Losses at the gene ends were 8 bases for V and 7 bases for J; bases not matched to a gene: 10. CDR1 and CDR2 from the germline V gene are MGHDK and SYGVNS. A further study also used this sample, focusing on T cells of mothers and their children.

The gene calls are TRBV25-1 and TRBJ1-1; 7 nucleotides line up with TRBD1. The specimen sequenced was blood. The sequence derives from a boy younger than 18 in good health. The chain's CDR3 is CASSSSDRVEAFF. CDR3 coding DNA: TGTGCCAGCTCCTCGTCAGACAGGGTTGAAGCTTTCTTT.